What follows describes a single T cell receptor beta chain. This specimen comes from a study of blood T cell repertoires in COVID-19. Study at large: Some COVID-19 samples were acute and others convalescent; all came from the United States, Italy and Spain. T cells, B-cell-depleted T cells, or PBMCs provided the cDNA or gDNA that served as material.

How the authors handled the data: Amplification with reference gene primers provided the estimates of nucleated cell counts. Some clones are missing from TCRdb's copy, which holds only in-frame ones; the method was immunoSEQ multiplex PCR. V, J and clone size are taken as reported in that table, and D and trimming were inferred from the DNA itself. The repertoire consists of roughly 28,000 clones, with roughly four fifths occurring once and the leading ten covering about two thirds. Material: peripheral blood. The sequence was collected from a man between 65 and 85 years old with acute or convalescent COVID-19.

The CDR3 sequence is CASMGADSSGANVLTF. DNA of the CDR3: TGTGCCAGCATGGGCGCAGATAGCTCTGGGGCCAACGTCCTGACTTTC. The rearrangement links TRBV7-9 to TRBJ2-6; no reliable D call. Germline CDR1 and CDR2: SEHNR and FQNEAQ (reference sequence). CDR3 size: 16 residues. The V and J ends lost 7 bases and 0 bases respectively, with 13 bases between them.